These 27 T cell receptor beta chains share one sample of origin, sequenced in a study of cytomegalovirus exposure and HLA in healthy donors. The PCR had 60 Vbeta and 13 Jbeta primers. Produced via immunoSEQ multiplex PCR; TCRdb's table is partial and in-frame only. The table shows about 150,000 clones, with roughly three quarters occurring only once. Sequencing was done on a sample of PBMCs. Receptors were obtained from a woman aged 45-65 years in good health and CMV-seropositive.

This rearrangement joins TRBV30 to TRBJ2-7; 16 nucleotides agree with TRBD2. Germline CDR1 is GTSNPN and CDR2 is SVGIG (reference sequence). The CDR3 is made up of 17 amino acids. Germline trimming cut 0 bases from V and 3 bases from J; bases unmatched to any gene: 5. The CDR3 region has the DNA TGTGCCTGGAGTGTCGGGACTAGCGGGGGGGATAACTACGAGCAGTACTTC. It specifies CAWSVGTSGGDNYEQYF. The variable domain in full, with the rest retrieved from reference TRBV30 and TRBJ2-7, is SQTIHQWPATLVQPVGSPLSLECTVEGTSNPNLYWYRQAAGRGLQLLFYSVGIGQISSEVPQNLSASRPQDRQFILSSKKLLLSDSGFYLCAWSVGTSGGDNYEQYFGPGTRLTVT.

This chain links TRBV4-1 with TRBJ1-2, with 8 nucleotides matching TRBD1. After removal of 1 base from V and 0 bases from J, the junction contained 4 bases not matched to a gene. Per germline, CDR1 MGHRA and CDR2 YSYEKL. The CDR3 contains 16 residues. This CDR3 reads CASSQGTGRTNYGYTF. For the CDR3, the DNA is TGCGCCAGCAGCCAAGGGACAGGGAGGACTAACTATGGCTACACCTTC.

This clone occurred a few times. At one end, the junction sequence differs from germline, possibly due to a read error. The J gene is TRBJ2-3, the V gene TRBV7-7; 8 bases align to TRBD2. This CDR3 region has 14 residues. The germline V gene has CDR1 SSHAT and CDR2 FNYEAQ (reference sequence). CDR3 in amino acids: CASSLGTSGDTQYF. The CDR3 nucleotides read TGTGCTAGCAGCTTAGGGACTAGTGGAGATACGCAGTATTTT.

This chain uses TRBV15 with TRBJ1-1; no reliable D call. The V and J ends lost 5 bases and 0 bases respectively, with 13 bases between them. This CDR3 is 15 amino acids long. The V gene's germline CDR1 is LNHNV and CDR2 YYDKDF (reference sequence). The CDR3 bases are TGTGCCACCAGCCCCCGGTGGGCTATGAACACTGAAGCTTTCTTT. This encodes CATSPRWAMNTEAFF.

The chain combines TRBV18 with TRBJ2-7; maybe TRBD2 (7 bases). This CDR3 spans 16 amino acids. V lost 4 bases, J lost 2 bases, and 18 bases lay in between. CDR1 and CDR2 (germline): KGHSH, LQKENI. Here the CDR3 DNA reads TGTGCCAGCTCACAAAGCGCGGGGGCCCTACCCTACGAGCAGTACTTC. Residues: CASSQSAGALPYEQYF.

The chain is built from TRBV7-2 and TRBJ1-2; no clear D. The CDR3 has 14 residues. Trimming left V 1 base short and J 2 bases short, with 8 bases between. Germline CDR1 and CDR2: SGHTA and FQGNSA. This CDR3 reads CASSLGSSNYGYTF. The CDR3, as DNA: TGTGCCAGCAGCTTAGGATCGAGCAACTATGGCTACACCTTC.

This clone showed up just once. The chain recombines TRBV18 with TRBJ2-7; 7 bases map to TRBD2. V shed 1 base and J 0 bases; nucleotides not matched to a gene: 6. Germline V gives CDR1 KGHSH, CDR2 LQKENI. The CDR3 spans 16 residues. The CDR3 here is CASSPLRGEASYEQYF. The DNA of the CDR3 is TGTGCCAGCTCACCACTCCGGGGGGAAGCCTCCTACGAGCAGTACTTC.

The CDR3 loop is CASSPGGRETQYF. The CDR3 nucleotides are TGTGCCAGCAGCCCTGGGGGCCGTGAGACCCAGTACTTC. V and J are TRBV9 and TRBJ2-5; D might be TRBD1 (6 bases). Germline CDR1 and CDR2: SGDLS and YYNGEE. V was cut by 4 bases and J by 5 bases, with 12 bases left in between. The CDR3 totals 13 residues.

This clone was detected only a few times. The V call is TRBV5-5, the J call TRBJ2-2; weak D call: TRBD2 (6 bases). The CDR3 runs to 15 residues. V was clipped by 2 bases and J by 6 bases, with 14 bases between them. Germline CDR1 reads SGHKS; CDR2 reads YYEKEE (reference sequence). The chain's CDR3 is CASSFPRGNPGELFF. In nucleotides, the CDR3 is TGTGCCAGCAGCTTTCCTCGGGGGAATCCCGGGGAGCTGTTTTTT.

The rearrangement joins TRBV7-9 to TRBJ2-7; 9 positions agree with TRBD1. The V segment lost 3 bases and the J segment 2 bases; nucleotides outside the gene matches: 2. The CDR3 is 14 residues long. Germline loops: CDR1 SEHNR, CDR2 FQNEAQ (reference sequence). CDR3 sequence: CASSFGQGPYEQYF. CDR3 nucleotides: TGTGCCAGCAGCTTTGGACAGGGGCCCTACGAGCAGTACTTC.

The CDR3 coding sequence is TGTGCCAGCAGCTTAGATCGTGCGGCCACCGGGGAGCTGTTTTTT. Protein product: CASSLDRAATGELFF. V usage is TRBV11-2 and J usage is TRBJ2-2; no clear D. The CDR3 is made up of 15 amino acids. V was shortened by 0 bases and J by 4 bases, with 9 bases between the two germline ends. CDR1 SGHAT and CDR2 FQNNGV come from the germline V gene.

The rearrangement links TRBV4-3 to TRBJ1-5, with 7 positions matching TRBD1. CDR1 LGHNA and CDR2 YSLEER come from the germline V gene. The CDR3 is 18 amino acids. V lost 0 bases to trimming and J lost 0 bases; unmatched junction nucleotides: 8. The CDR3 loop is CASSQDHTGDYSNQPQHF. CDR3 bases: TGCGCCAGCAGCCAAGATCACACAGGGGATTATAGCAATCAGCCCCAGCATTTT.

This rearrangement joins TRBV7-2 to TRBJ2-4; 8 nucleotides align to TRBD1. The CDR3 loop spans 15 amino acids. Trimming removed 5 bases from V and 5 bases from J; junction bases left unmatched: 8. The germline gives CDR1 SGHTA, CDR2 FQGNSA. Here the CDR3 reads CASSISQGEQNIQYF. CDR3 sequence (DNA): TGTGCCAGCAGCATTTCACAGGGGGAGCAAAACATTCAGTACTTC.

This clone was found a few times. This chain uses TRBV5-4 with TRBJ1-1, with no clear D. This CDR3 spans 14 amino acids. Germline CDR1 reads SGHNT; CDR2 reads YYREEE (reference sequence). V shed 5 bases and J shed 2 bases, with 13 bases lying between them. The CDR3 DNA is TGTGCCAGCAGGAGTGCCACCTTTAACACTGAAGCTTTCTTT. Protein product: CASRSATFNTEAFF.

The chain combines TRBV5-6 with TRBJ1-5; D gene ambiguous. CDR3 length: 13 amino acids. V was clipped by 0 bases and J by 5 bases, with 6 bases between them. The V gene's germline CDR1 is SGHDT and CDR2 YYEEEE. As DNA, the CDR3 is TGTGCCAGCAGCTTGGGGAGGGATCAGCCCCAGCATTTT. Translation: CASSLGRDQPQHF. Variable domain in full (rest from reference TRBV5-6 and TRBJ1-5): DAGVTQSPTHLIKTRGQQVTLRCSPKSGHDTVSWYQQALGQGPQFIFQYYEEEERQRGNFPDRFSGHQFPNYSSELNVNALLLGDSALYLCASSLGRDQPQHFGDGTRLSIL.

This rearrangement joins TRBV15 to TRBJ2-6; TRBD1 aligns across 7 bases. CDR1 and CDR2 from the germline V gene are LNHNV and YYDKDF (reference sequence). J lost 0 bases, V lost 0 bases, and 8 bases had no gene match. CDR3 size: 19 residues. CDR3 loop: CATSRDTLQGISGANVLTF. In nucleotides, the CDR3 is TGTGCCACCAGCAGAGACACCCTACAGGGGATCTCTGGGGCCAACGTCCTGACTTTC.

The CDR3 protein is CAISEGGSDTGELFF. The DNA of the CDR3 is TGTGCCATCAGTGAGGGCGGGAGTGACACCGGGGAGCTGTTTTTT. The gene calls are TRBV10-3 and TRBJ2-2; 7 bases map to TRBD2. V was pared by 2 bases and J by 3 bases, with 3 bases of the junction left unmatched. The germline V gene has CDR1 ENHRY and CDR2 SYGVKD. This CDR3 contains 15 residues.

This rearrangement joins TRBV2 to TRBJ2-1, with TRBD1 identical over 7 bases. Germline V gives CDR1 SNHLY, CDR2 FYNNEI. The V and J ends lost 6 bases and 1 base, in that order; junction bases with no gene match: 6. This CDR3 region has 15 residues. CDR3 region: CASSIGTASYNEQFF. The DNA of the CDR3 is TGTGCCAGCAGCATTGGGACAGCTTCCTACAATGAGCAGTTCTTC. Full variable domain (remainder filled in from reference TRBV2 and TRBJ2-1): EPEVTQTPSHQVTQMGQEVILRCVPISNHLYFYWYRQILGQKVEFLVSFYNNEISEKSEIFDDQFSVERPDGSNFTLKIRSTKLEDSAMYFCASSIGTASYNEQFFGPGTRLTVL.

The chain recombines TRBV28 with TRBJ2-3; D is perhaps TRBD1 (6 bases). V lost 1 base and J 4 bases, leaving 18 bases between the germline ends. Germline values: CDR1 MDHEN, CDR2 SYDVKM. The CDR3 has 17 amino acids. The CDR3 protein is CASSLSLYRVGSDTQYF. The CDR3 DNA reads as TGTGCCAGCAGTTTATCCTTGTACAGGGTGGGATCAGATACGCAGTATTTT.

The V gene is TRBV7-3, the J gene TRBJ2-5, with TRBD2 matching 7 bases. The tail of the sequence fits TRBJ2-7 better, so the J call may be wrong. The CDR3 consists of 13 residues. In germline, CDR1 is SGHTA, CDR2 FQGTGA. Here the CDR3 DNA reads TGTGCCAACCCGGGGAGGGACTCCTACGAGCAGTACTTC. Its protein is CANPGRDSYEQYF.

CDR3: CASSQALAGGQETQYF. CDR3 in DNA: TGCGCCAGCAGCCAAGCGCTAGCGGGGGGGCAAGAGACCCAGTACTTC. This chain uses TRBV4-3 with TRBJ2-5, with TRBD2 identical over 12 bases. Trimming cost V 1 base and J 2 bases; bases outside gene matches: 2. This CDR3 region has 16 residues. Per the germline V gene, CDR1 is LGHNA and CDR2 is YSLEER.

V usage is TRBV18 and J usage is TRBJ2-5, with D tentatively TRBD1 (6 bases). V was pared by 0 bases and J by 3 bases, with 11 bases between. The CDR3 runs to 15 residues. Germline CDR1 reads KGHSH; CDR2 reads LQKENI. The CDR3 DNA reads TGTGCCAGCTCACCACCACAGGGTCTGGAAGAGACCCAGTACTTC. The encoded protein is CASSPPQGLEETQYF.

This clone occurred a few times. V gene TRBV19 combines with J gene TRBJ2-7, with a possible D match to TRBD2 (5 bases). Germline V gene sequence: CDR1 LNHDA, CDR2 SQIVND (reference sequence). This CDR3 has 15 residues. Trimming took 1 base from V and 3 from J, leaving 13 bases between them. The CDR3 DNA reads as TGTGCCAGTAGTATAGGACCCGGGGTAAGCTACGAGCAGTACTTC. This encodes CASSIGPGVSYEQYF. Based on the CDR3 plus reference TRBV19 and TRBJ2-7, the full variable domain is DGGITQSPKYLFRKEGQNVTLSCEQNLNHDAMYWYRQDPGQGLRLIYYSQIVNDFQKGDIAEGYSVSREKKESFPLTVTSAQKNPTAFYLCASSIGPGVSYEQYFGPGTRLTVT.

The V gene is TRBV11-3, the J gene TRBJ2-3, with TRBD1 as a possible D gene (5 bases). CDR3 length: 13 amino acids. In germline, CDR1 is SGHNT, CDR2 YENEEA. V gave up 2 bases and J gave up 5 bases, with 8 bases separating them. This chain's CDR3 is CASSLHRLDTQYF. The CDR3 DNA reads TGTGCCAGCAGCTTACACAGGTTAGATACGCAGTATTTT.

The chain joins TRBV7-2 to TRBJ1-3; a weak D match, TRBD1 (5 bases). CDR3 length: 17 amino acids. V lost 2 bases to trimming and J lost 2 bases, with 16 bases between them. Germline V gives CDR1 SGHTA, CDR2 FQGNSA. The CDR3 sequence is CASSLRPAGLTGNTIYF. The CDR3 nucleotides are TGTGCCAGCAGCTTAAGACCAGCAGGGCTTACTGGAAACACCATATATTTT. Together with reference TRBV7-2 and TRBJ1-3, the CDR3 gives the full variable domain: GAGVSQSPSNKVTEKGKDVELRCDPISGHTALYWYRQSLGQGLEFLIYFQGNSAPDKSGLPSDRFSAERTGGSVSTLTIQRTQQEDSAVYLCASSLRPAGLTGNTIYFGEGSWLTVV.

This chain connects TRBV7-2 to TRBJ1-2, with D perhaps matching TRBD1 (6 bases). Germline V CDR1 and CDR2: SGHTA, FQGNSA. Trimming stripped 5 bases from V and 6 bases from J, with 13 bases between. This CDR3 is built from 13 residues. The CDR3 here is CASSSVGGDGYTF. CDR3 coding DNA: TGTGCCAGCAGCAGCGTAGGGGGGGATGGCTACACCTTC. The complete variable domain, with remaining parts taken from reference TRBV7-2 and TRBJ1-2, reads GAGVSQSPSNKVTEKGKDVELRCDPISGHTALYWYRQSLGQGLEFLIYFQGNSAPDKSGLPSDRFSAERTGGSVSTLTIQRTQQEDSAVYLCASSSVGGDGYTFGSGTRLTVV.

This chain connects TRBV19 to TRBJ1-2; weak D call: TRBD1 (6 bases). Germline values: CDR1 LNHDA, CDR2 SQIVND (reference sequence). The germline V and J ends were trimmed by 4 bases and 4 bases, with 16 bases remaining between them. This CDR3 has 15 amino acids. This CDR3 is CASSTNREGVYGYTF. In DNA, the CDR3 is TGTGCCAGTAGTACCAACAGGGAAGGGGTCTATGGCTACACCTTC.